Following are 10 T cell receptor beta chains from one sample sequenced in a study of shared clonotypes between healthy human individuals. Produced via immunoSEQ multiplex PCR; TCRdb's table is partial and in-frame only. The sample consists of around 940,000 clones, 60% to 85% of them appearing once. Sequencing input: memory CD4+ T cells sorted from blood. The subset denotes: CD45RA-negative fraction. These receptors all stem from a man aged 18 to 30 in good health.

J is TRBJ1-3 and V is TRBV30; D is uncertain. Per germline, CDR1 GTSNPN and CDR2 SVGIG (reference sequence). Trimming removed 5 bases at V and 2 bases at J, with 10 bases between. The CDR3 is 13 amino acids. CDR3 region: CAWGIGAGNTIYF. CDR3 nucleotide sequence: TGTGCCTGGGGCATCGGGGCTGGAAACACCATATATTTT.

This clone was seen a few times. Other DNA sequences in the sample encode the same CDR3. V is TRBV7-2 and J is TRBJ1-3, with D uncertain. The germline CDR1 and CDR2 sequences are SGHTA and FQGNSA. This CDR3 comprises 14 residues. V shed 3 bases and J shed 4 bases, with 10 bases lying between them. CDR3 sequence (DNA): TGTGCCAGCAGCTTGGCAGGTAGCGGAAACACCATATATTTT. This gives the protein CASSLAGSGNTIYF.

The chain recombines TRBV5-8 with TRBJ1-2; D call uncertain. The germline CDR1 and CDR2 sequences are SGHTS and YDEGEE. V lost 1 base and J lost 9, with 16 bases in between. This CDR3 contains 14 residues. CDR3: CASSLMTASARYTF. The CDR3 DNA reads as TGTGCCAGCAGCTTGATGACCGCCTCTGCCCGCTACACCTTC.

The chain recombines TRBV5-4 with TRBJ2-5, with 12 bases that match TRBD2. The CDR3 is 18 amino acids. Germline CDR1 is SGHNT and CDR2 is YYREEE (reference sequence). V trimming: 0 bases; J trimming: 5 bases; junction bases outside the gene matches: 11. The CDR3 DNA reads as TGTGCCAGCAGCTTGGGTCGCGCTAGCGGGAGGGCCACGGAGACCCAGTACTTC. This encodes CASSLGRASGRATETQYF.

CDR3 sequence (DNA): TGCGCCAGCAGCTTGGCGACTAGCGGGAGGGTTAATGAGCAGTTCTTC. Residues: CASSLATSGRVNEQFF. V gene TRBV5-1 combines with J gene TRBJ2-1; the match to TRBD2 covers 14 bases. CDR1 is SGHRS and CDR2 is YFSETQ in the germline V gene. There are 16 residues in the CDR3. V shed 0 bases, J shed 7 bases, and the junction held 3 bases outside the gene matches.

V is TRBV18 and J is TRBJ2-1; the match to TRBD2 covers 11 bases. The CDR3 is 14 amino acids. Losses at the gene ends were 6 bases for V and 7 bases for J; bases not matched to a gene: 5. The V gene's germline CDR1 is KGHSH and CDR2 LQKENI. The CDR3, as DNA: TGTGCCAGCTCGGGGACTAGCGGCACGAATGAGCAGTTCTTC. This gives the protein CASSGTSGTNEQFF.

The chain recombines TRBV6-1 with TRBJ1-2; 10 bases align to TRBD1. V lost 1 base and J lost 2; bases outside the gene matches: 4. This CDR3 comprises 16 residues. Per germline, CDR1 MNHNS and CDR2 SASEGT. CDR3 bases: TGTGCCAGCAGTGAAGGGACAGGGGGTGGAAACTATGGCTACACCTTC. Translated: CASSEGTGGGNYGYTF.

The chain links TRBV11-3 to TRBJ2-5; 9 bases fit TRBD1. V was pared by 5 bases and J by 2 bases, with 6 bases of the junction left unmatched. The CDR3 runs 15 residues. Per the germline V gene, CDR1 is SGHNT and CDR2 is YENEEA. CDR3 DNA: TGTGCCAGCAGCATCGGGACAGGGAATCAAGAGACCCAGTACTTC. This codes for CASSIGTGNQETQYF.

This clone was observed at least ten times. Distinct nucleotide sequences in the sample also encode this CDR3. V usage is TRBV29-1 and J usage is TRBJ2-3, with a weak D call TRBD2 (5 bases). CDR1 is SQVTM, CDR2 ANQGSEA, per germline. This CDR3 comprises 12 residues. The V and J ends lost 6 bases and 1 base respectively, with 8 bases between them. The CDR3 nucleotides are TGCAGCGTGGCCGGGGGCACAGATACGCAGTATTTT. It translates to CSVAGGTDTQYF.

This chain joins TRBV29-1 and TRBJ2-1, with 9 bases aligning to TRBD2. Germline V lookup: CDR1 SQVTM, CDR2 ANQGSEA. Trimming removed 4 bases from V and 3 bases from J; junction bases left unmatched: 4. The CDR3 length is 14 residues. The DNA of the CDR3 is TGCAGCGTTGTAGGTAGCGGGGGCTACAATGAGCAGTTCTTC. This encodes CSVVGSGGYNEQFF.